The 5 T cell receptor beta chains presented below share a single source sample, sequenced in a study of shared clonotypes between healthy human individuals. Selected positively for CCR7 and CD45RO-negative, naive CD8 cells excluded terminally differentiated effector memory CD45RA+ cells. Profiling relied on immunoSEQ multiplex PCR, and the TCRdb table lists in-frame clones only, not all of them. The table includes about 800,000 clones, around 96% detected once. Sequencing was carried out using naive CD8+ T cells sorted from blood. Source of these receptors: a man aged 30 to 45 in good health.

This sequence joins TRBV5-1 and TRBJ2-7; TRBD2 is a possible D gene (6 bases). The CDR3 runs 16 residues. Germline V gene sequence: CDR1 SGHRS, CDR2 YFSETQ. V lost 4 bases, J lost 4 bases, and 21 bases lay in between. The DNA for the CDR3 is TGCGCCAGCAGCGCCGGAGAGGGTGCTAGCGCGTACGAGCAGTACTTC. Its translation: CASSAGEGASAYEQYF.

The CDR3 bases are TGTGCCAGCAGCTTATATTTCCCAGATACGCAGTATTTT. This translates into CASSLYFPDTQYF. This sequence joins TRBV7-3 and TRBJ2-3; D is undetermined. CDR1 is SGHTA and CDR2 is FQGTGA in the germline V gene. The CDR3 loop spans 13 amino acids. The V end was cut by 2 bases, the J end by 4 bases, with 7 bases between.

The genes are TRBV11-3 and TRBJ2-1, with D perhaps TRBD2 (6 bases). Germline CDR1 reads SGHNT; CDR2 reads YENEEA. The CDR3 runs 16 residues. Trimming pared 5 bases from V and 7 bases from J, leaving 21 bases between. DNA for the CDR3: TGTGCCAGCAGCCCCCACCGCGCGGGAAAATCAAATGAGCAGTTCTTC. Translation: CASSPHRAGKSNEQFF.

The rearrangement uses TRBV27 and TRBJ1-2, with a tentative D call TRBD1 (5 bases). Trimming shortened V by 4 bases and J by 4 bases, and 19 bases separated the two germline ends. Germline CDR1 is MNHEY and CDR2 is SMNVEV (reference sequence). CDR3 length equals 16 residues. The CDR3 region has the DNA TGTGCCAGCAGTTCCTCGACAGACAGCCCCACCTATGGCTACACCTTC. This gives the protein CASSSSTDSPTYGYTF.

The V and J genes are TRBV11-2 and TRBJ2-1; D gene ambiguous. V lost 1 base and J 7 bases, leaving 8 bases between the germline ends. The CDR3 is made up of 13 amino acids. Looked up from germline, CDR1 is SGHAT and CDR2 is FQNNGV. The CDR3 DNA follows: TGTGCCAGCAGCTTAGTCAATCAAAATGAGCAGTTCTTC. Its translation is CASSLVNQNEQFF.